The 2 T cell receptor beta chains given below trace back to one sample, sequenced in a study of cytomegalovirus exposure and HLA in healthy donors. The method was immunoSEQ multiplex PCR; TCRdb's version includes in-frame clones alone and lacks a portion of them. The data hold 95,000 to 120,000 clones, with nearly 97% observed a single time. Source material: PBMCs. The receptors shown here come from a woman aged 18-30 years in good health and CMV-seronegative.

The V call is TRBV4-2, the J call TRBJ1-5; D unresolved. Trimming left V 0 bases short and J 3 bases short, with 9 bases between. This CDR3 spans 15 amino acids. Germline CDR1 and CDR2: LGHNA and YNFKEQ. The CDR3 here is CASSQDRQVNQPQHF. The CDR3 region has the DNA TGTGCCAGCAGCCAAGACCGGCAGGTCAATCAGCCCCAGCATTTT.

The J gene is TRBJ1-1, the V gene TRBV5-1, with TRBD1 matching over 8 bases. Per germline, CDR1 SGHRS and CDR2 YFSETQ. The CDR3 extends over 15 amino acids. The junction had 10 bases not matched to a gene; V was cut back by 5 bases and J by 4 bases. Here the CDR3 reads CASRPNRQGSTEAFF. The CDR3, as DNA: TGCGCCAGCAGACCTAACCGACAGGGGAGCACTGAAGCTTTCTTT.